This T cell receptor beta chain was captured in a study of CD8 T cells in ankylosing spondylitis (TCRdb year 2017). Looking at the study overall: The study profiled T cell receptor beta repertoires in healthy donors and ankylosing spondylitis patients to find disease-linked TCR variants. In total, the full study cohort was made up of some 100 healthy donors and 20 to 25 ankylosing spondylitis patients. Peripheral blood samples were taken, and synovial fluid was additionally collected from ankylosing spondylitis patients. What the authors observed across the whole study: Some TCR beta motif variants had previously been reported in synovial fluid and blood of reactive arthritis patients, which suggested common disease-initiation mechanisms. Significant enrichment of the disease-linked clones was reported in matched synovial fluid samples from ankylosing spondylitis patients. A CD8+ phenotype was shown by the disease-linked clones, which were found at relatively low frequencies in peripheral blood. A TCR beta motif made up of roughly eight highly homologous amino acid variants appeared to be characteristic of blood from ankylosing spondylitis patients.

This clonotype has just a few counts. Its target antigen remains unknown. Per-nucleotide qualities are absent, and no much larger clonotype sits a single base away. For sequencing, an Illumina HiSeq 2500 was employed. TCR beta libraries were prepared by quantitative 5'-RACE with molecular barcodes. Per the authors' processing: A new computational method based on a probabilistic model of VDJ rearrangement was used to identify disease-linked TCR variants. TCRdb reprocessed the public reads (quality trimming at Q25 with fastp, clone calling with MiXCR) and kept in-frame beta chains. CDR3 protein duplicates are merged, each entry listing the most common genes and DNA. TCRdb, not the authors, supplied the V and J calls. Recorded for this sample are around 540,000 distinct CDR3 sequences; about 13% of them occurred a single time. The ten largest clones add up to 6.8% of the sample. Measured from the cysteine to the phenylalanine, the CDR3 is 16 residues long. Only the CDR3 part of the read is kept: 48 bases, read in frame from the first base. CDR1 and CDR2, per the germline V gene, are LGHNA and YNFKEQ. Clipping removes 4 bases from V and 9 bases from J, with 8 as the unmatched junction base count.

The V and J genes are TRBV4-2 and TRBJ2-4, and 14 bases in between align with TRBD2. This TCR derives from a male donor with ankylosing spondylitis. The sample taken for sequencing was blood, either unsorted or a sorted T cell fraction (not recorded which). The nucleotides read TGTGCCAGCAGCCCAGACCCCGGGACTAGCGGGAGCATTCAGTACTTC. Translated, this is CASSPDPGTSGSIQYF.